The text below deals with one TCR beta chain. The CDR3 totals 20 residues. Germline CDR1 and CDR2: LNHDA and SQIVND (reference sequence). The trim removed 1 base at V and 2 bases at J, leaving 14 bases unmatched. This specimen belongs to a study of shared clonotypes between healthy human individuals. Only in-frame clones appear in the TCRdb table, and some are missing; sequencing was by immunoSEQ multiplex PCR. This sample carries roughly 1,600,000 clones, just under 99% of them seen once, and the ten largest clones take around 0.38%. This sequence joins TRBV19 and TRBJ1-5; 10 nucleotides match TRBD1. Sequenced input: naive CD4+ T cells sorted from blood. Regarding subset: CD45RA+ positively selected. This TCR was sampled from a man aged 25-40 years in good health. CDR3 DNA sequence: TGTGCCAGTAGTATAGGGCCGGGACAGGGGAGGTTATTGGGCAATCAGCCCCAGCATTTT. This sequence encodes CASSIGPGQGRLLGNQPQHF.